One sample yielded the 13 T cell receptor beta chains listed below, sequenced in a study of blood T cell repertoires in COVID-19. This table comes from immunoSEQ multiplex PCR, and its TCRdb copy is limited to in-frame clones, with some not included. The repertoire has 130,000 to 150,000 clones, 75% to 90% of them found once; the top ten carry less than 2%. The material sequenced was peripheral blood. The receptors come from a woman in her fifties or sixties with acute or convalescent COVID-19.

This clone has only one observation. The V gene is TRBV9, the J gene TRBJ2-5; D is uncertain. With 3 bases removed from V and 5 bases from J, the gap between germline ends came to 20 bases. The germline CDR1 and CDR2 sequences are SGDLS and YYNGEE. The CDR3 length is 16 residues. The CDR3 loop is CASSGTLGGIGETQYF. Here the CDR3 DNA reads TGTGCCAGCAGCGGAACCCTAGGCGGAATCGGCGAGACCCAGTACTTC. The variable domain in full, completed from reference TRBV9 and TRBJ2-5, reads DSGVTQTPKHLITATGQRVTLRCSPRSGDLSVYWYQQSLDQGLQFLIQYYNGEERAKGNILERFSAQQFPDLHSELNLSSLELGDSALYFCASSGTLGGIGETQYFGPGTRLLVL.

V is TRBV24-1 and J is TRBJ2-2; 9 bases fit TRBD1. With 7 bases clipped from V and 4 bases from J, the junction kept 9 bases outside the gene matches. Germline CDR1 and CDR2: KGHDR and SFDVKD. The CDR3 length is 16 residues. In DNA form, the CDR3 reads TGTGCCACCAGCCGGAACAGGGGGCGAGGCACCGGGGAGCTGTTTTTT. This translates into CATSRNRGRGTGELFF.

This clone was recorded a few times. The J gene is TRBJ1-6, the V gene TRBV11-2; TRBD1 is a possible D gene (5 bases). In germline, CDR1 is SGHAT, CDR2 FQNNGV. Trimming pared 2 bases from V and 9 bases from J, leaving 14 bases between. This CDR3 is 15 amino acids long. For the CDR3, the DNA is TGTGCCAGCAGCTTAAGGGGCCTGCAAGGTTCACCCCTCCACTTT. The encoded protein is CASSLRGLQGSPLHF. Filled out from reference TRBV11-2 and TRBJ1-6, the complete variable domain reads EAGVAQSPRYKIIEKRQSVAFWCNPISGHATLYWYQQILGQGPKLLIQFQNNGVVDDSQLPKDRFSAERLKGVDSTLKIQPAKLEDSAVYLCASSLRGLQGSPLHFGNGTRLTVT.

This clone was seen once. The gene calls are TRBV19 and TRBJ2-7; D might be TRBD2 (5 bases). This CDR3 contains 13 residues. Germline V gives CDR1 LNHDA, CDR2 SQIVND (reference sequence). Trimming left V 3 bases short and J 2 bases short, with 8 bases between. CDR3 sequence reads: CASSISGPYEQYF. CDR3 nucleotide sequence: TGTGCCAGTAGTATCAGCGGACCCTACGAGCAGTACTTC.

The chain couples TRBV9 to TRBJ2-1, with 10 bases lining up with TRBD1. The CDR3 contains 15 residues. Germline CDR1 SGDLS, CDR2 YYNGEE. V trimming: 2 bases; J trimming: 4 bases; junction bases outside the gene matches: 3. CDR3 region: CASSVTGGAYNEQFF. For the CDR3, the DNA is TGTGCCAGCAGCGTGACAGGGGGCGCGTACAATGAGCAGTTCTTC.

The chain carries TRBV2 and TRBJ2-7, with 16 nucleotides matching TRBD2. The CDR3 covers 17 residues. V was clipped by 7 bases and J by 1 base; unmatched bases: 7. The germline gives CDR1 SNHLY, CDR2 FYNNEI. The CDR3 bases are TGTGCCAGCATCGCGGGACTAGCGGGGGGGTCTTCCTACGAGCAGTACTTC. Encoded protein: CASIAGLAGGSSYEQYF.

The V and J genes are TRBV9 and TRBJ2-1, with 7 bases identical to TRBD2. The CDR3 contains 15 residues. Germline lookup yields CDR1 SGDLS and CDR2 YYNGEE. V shed 4 bases, J shed 3 bases, and the junction held 7 bases outside the gene matches. The CDR3 region is CASSSGGTYYNEQFF. CDR3 sequence (DNA): TGTGCCAGCAGCTCCGGGGGGACCTACTACAATGAGCAGTTCTTC.

On this clone: Other DNA sequences from this sample encode an identical CDR3 as well. V gene TRBV12-3 or TRBV12-4 combines with J gene TRBJ1-5; no definite D call. Trimming removed 2 bases at V and 3 bases at J, with 5 bases between. The CDR3 spans 13 residues. CDR3 sequence: CASSLQINQPQHF. For the CDR3, the DNA is TGTGCCAGCAGTTTACAGATCAATCAGCCCCAGCATTTT.

This chain joins TRBV4-1 and TRBJ2-5, with TRBD2 matching over 10 bases. Trimming at V came to 3 bases and at J to 1 base, leaving 8 bases not matched to a gene. The CDR3 consists of 17 residues. Germline values: CDR1 MGHRA, CDR2 YSYEKL. In DNA, the CDR3 is TGCGCCAGCAGCCACCCTCGGACTAGCGGATCCCAAGAGACCCAGTACTTC. Protein sequence: CASSHPRTSGSQETQYF.

The gene calls are TRBV5-1 and TRBJ2-5; 8 bases fit TRBD2. From germline, CDR1 is SGHRS and CDR2 YFSETQ. J lost 9 bases, V lost 3 bases, and 13 bases had no gene match. This CDR3 has 15 residues. This CDR3 is CASSSRDSAGGAQYF. In nucleotides, the CDR3 is TGCGCCAGCAGCTCACGGGACTCGGCCGGGGGGGCCCAGTACTTC.

This sequence joins TRBV11-2 and TRBJ2-1; 9 nucleotides align to TRBD2. This CDR3 has 15 residues. Unmatched junction bases numbered 0, after V lost 3 bases and J lost 0 bases. Germline values: CDR1 SGHAT, CDR2 FQNNGV. CDR3 sequence: CASSFSGSSYNEQFF. For the CDR3, the DNA is TGTGCCAGCAGCTTTAGCGGGAGCTCCTACAATGAGCAGTTCTTC.

The chain employs TRBV30 and TRBJ2-1; 9 bases map to TRBD2. The length of the CDR3 is 13 residues. J was trimmed by 6 bases and V by 5 bases; bases with no gene match: 5. Germline CDR1 reads GTSNPN; CDR2 reads SVGIG (reference sequence). CDR3 region: CAWGGTSPNEQFF. CDR3 nucleotides: TGTGCCTGGGGGGGGACTAGCCCCAATGAGCAGTTCTTC.

This chain joins TRBV12-3 or TRBV12-4 and TRBJ1-2; D possibly corresponds to TRBD1 (5 bases). The ends were cut back, 5 bases at V and 7 bases at J, with 11 bases in the middle. This CDR3 has 12 residues. The CDR3 here is CASSKAGFGYTF. The CDR3 region has the DNA TGTGCCAGCAGTAAGGCAGGGTTTGGCTACACCTTC.